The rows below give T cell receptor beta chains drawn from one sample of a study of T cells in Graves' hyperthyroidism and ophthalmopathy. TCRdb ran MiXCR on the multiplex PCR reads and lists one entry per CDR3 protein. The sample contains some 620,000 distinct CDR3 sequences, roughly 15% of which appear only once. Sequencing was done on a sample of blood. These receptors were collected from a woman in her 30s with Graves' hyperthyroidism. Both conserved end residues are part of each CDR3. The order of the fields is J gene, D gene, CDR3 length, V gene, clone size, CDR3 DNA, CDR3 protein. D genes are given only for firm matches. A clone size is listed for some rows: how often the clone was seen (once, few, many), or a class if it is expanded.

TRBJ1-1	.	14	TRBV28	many	TGTGCCAGCACCCCAAGCAGCATGAACACTGAAGCTTTCTTT	CASTPSSMNTEAFF
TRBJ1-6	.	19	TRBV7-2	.	TGTGCCAGCAGCTTAGCGCACTTTTTATCAGGGAACTATAATTCACCCCTCCACTTT	CASSLAHFLSGNYNSPLHF
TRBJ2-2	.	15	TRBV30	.	TGTGCCTGGAGTGATCCGGCGGGTTTCACCGGGGAGCTGTTTTTT	CAWSDPAGFTGELFF
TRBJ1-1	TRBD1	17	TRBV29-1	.	TGCAGCGTTGAGCTGCCGGGACAGGGTGGGATGGGAACTGAAGCTTTCTTT	CSVELPGQGGMGTEAFF
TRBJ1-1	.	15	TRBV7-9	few	TGTGCCAGCAGCCGTTCGGGGGGGGAGAACACTGAAGCTTTCTTT	CASSRSGGENTEAFF
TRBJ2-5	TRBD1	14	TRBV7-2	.	TGTGCCAGCAGCGTGACAGGGGGGGAAGAGACCCAGTACTTC	CASSVTGGEETQYF
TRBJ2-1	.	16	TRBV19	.	TGTGCCAGTAGGCCGTCGGGTGGGTCCCTTTACAATGAGCAGTTCTTC	CASRPSGGSLYNEQFF
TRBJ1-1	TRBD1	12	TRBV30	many	TGTGCGATGGGACAGTTTGTCACTGAAGCTTTCTTT	CAMGQFVTEAFF
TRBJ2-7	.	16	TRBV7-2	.	TGTGCCAGCAGCCACCCCCCGTGGGGGGATTCCTACGAGCAGTACTTC	CASSHPPWGDSYEQYF
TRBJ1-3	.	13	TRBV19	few	TGTGCCACCGGCCACGACGATGGAAACACCATATATTTT	CATGHDDGNTIYF
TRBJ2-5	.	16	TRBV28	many	TGTGCCAGCAGTTTAACATACGGGACGCTCGGAGAGACCCAGTACTTC	CASSLTYGTLGETQYF
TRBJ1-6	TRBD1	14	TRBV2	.	TGTGCCAGCAGTGTACAGGGGGATAATTCACCCCTCCACTTT	CASSVQGDNSPLHF
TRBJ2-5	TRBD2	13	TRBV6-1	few	TGTGCCAGCAGTCCCACACTAGCGGGAGGTAGGGACTTC	CASSPTLAGGRDF
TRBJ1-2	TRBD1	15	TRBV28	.	TGTGCCAGCAGTTTCTCAGGGGGCGCCGGAATTAGCTACACCTTC	CASSFSGGAGISYTF
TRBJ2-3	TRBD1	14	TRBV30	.	TGTGCCTGGACGGACAGGGGGCGGGGAGATACGCAGTATTTT	CAWTDRGRGDTQYF
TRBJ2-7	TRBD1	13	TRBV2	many	TGTGCCTCCCTGGACAGGGGGCTTGGCGAGCAGTACTTC	CASLDRGLGEQYF
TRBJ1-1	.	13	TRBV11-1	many	TGTGCCAGCAGCTTAGTTTTGGGAACCGAAGCTTTCTTT	CASSLVLGTEAFF
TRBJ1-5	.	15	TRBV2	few	TGTGCCAGCAGTGAAAACCCAGGGAATAATCAGCCCCAGCATTTT	CASSENPGNNQPQHF
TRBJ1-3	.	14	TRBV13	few	TGTGCCAGCAGCTCCGGACACCTATCAAACACCATATATTTT	CASSSGHLSNTIYF
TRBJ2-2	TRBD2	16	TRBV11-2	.	TGTGCCAGCAGCTTATCGGGGACTAGCGGCACCGGGGAGCTGTTTTTT	CASSLSGTSGTGELFF
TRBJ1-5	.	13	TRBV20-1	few	TGCAGTGCTAGAGGACCGCTCAATCAGCCCCAGCATTTT	CSARGPLNQPQHF
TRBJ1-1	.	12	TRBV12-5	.	TGTGCTAGTGGTTTCCCCGGGCAGGAAGCTTTCTTT	CASGFPGQEAFF
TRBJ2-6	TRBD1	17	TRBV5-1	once	TGCGCCAGCAGCAGGGGACAGGGACCCTCTGGGGCCAACGTCCTGACTTTC	CASSRGQGPSGANVLTF
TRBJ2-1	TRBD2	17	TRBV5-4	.	TGTGCCGGCAGCCTCCGGACTAGCGGGAGTGGCTACAATGAGCAGTTCTTC	CAGSLRTSGSGYNEQFF
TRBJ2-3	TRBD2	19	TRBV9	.	TGTGCCAGCAGCGTAGGCCCAGGGGGCTTACTAGCGGGAGTCGATACGCAGTATTTT	CASSVGPGGLLAGVDTQYF
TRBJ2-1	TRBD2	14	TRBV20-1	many	TGCAGTGCTCTACTAGCGGGAAGGTTGGAGGAGCAGTTCTTC	CSALLAGRLEEQFF
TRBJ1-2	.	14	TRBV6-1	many	TGTGCCAGCAGCTGGAGCCCAGGGGCCTATGGCTACACCTTC	CASSWSPGAYGYTF